Below, 12 T cell receptor beta chains from the same sample are listed, as sequenced in a study of low-dose radiotherapy and immunotherapy resistance in tumors. Both TCRalpha and TCRbeta chains were reverse transcribed with V-gene-specific primers. Amplification of TCRs used a constant-region primer and V-primer adapter for roughly 20 PCR cycles. TCRdb recomputed calls from the reads with MiXCR, one row per CDR3 protein. This table holds 57,000 or so distinct CDR3 sequences, roughly 24% found once. Time point denoted: before trial treatment. The sequencing here drew on PBMCs, taken before treatment. Receptors originate from a male donor with prostate cancer.

The rearrangement links TRBV25-1 to TRBJ2-1; D gene unclear. The CDR3 is made up of 11 amino acids. Germline lookup yields CDR1 MGHDK and CDR2 SYGVNS. V was cut by 1 base and J by 6 bases, with 1 base left in between. For the CDR3, the DNA is TGTGCCAGCAGTGAATCCAATGAGCAGTTCTTC. Protein sequence: CASSESNEQFF.

The V and J genes are TRBV29-1 and TRBJ2-3; D remains ambiguous. The germline CDR1 and CDR2 sequences are SQVTM and ANQGSEA. This CDR3 is built from 15 residues. Trimming took 0 bases from V and 0 from J, leaving 10 bases between them. CDR3 DNA: TGCAGCGTTGAAGACAGGAGCTTTAGCACAGATACGCAGTATTTT. It translates to CSVEDRSFSTDTQYF.

The sample holds many counts of this clonotype. This chain links TRBV3-1 with TRBJ2-7; 10 bases are shared with TRBD2. CDR3 size: 15 residues. Germline CDR1 LGHDT, CDR2 YNNKEL (reference sequence). V lost 1 base and J lost 4; bases outside the gene matches: 4. CDR3 nucleotides: TGTGCCAGCAGCCAAGTGGCTAGCGGGGGATACGAGCAGTACTTC. Amino acids: CASSQVASGGYEQYF.

This clonotype has at least ten counts. V gene TRBV27 combines with J gene TRBJ2-1; D not resolved. This CDR3 has 16 residues. V dropped 2 bases and J dropped 3 bases, with 14 bases sitting between them. Germline V gene sequence: CDR1 MNHEY, CDR2 SMNVEV (reference sequence). CDR3 sequence reads: CASSLVGDRLYNEQFF. Here the CDR3 DNA reads TGTGCCAGCAGTTTAGTGGGCGATCGACTCTACAATGAGCAGTTCTTC.

This clonotype was seen many times. As DNA, the CDR3 is TGTGCCACCAGCAGTTCCATGACGGGGGAGAGGGGAGATACGCAGTATTTT. This sequence encodes CATSSSMTGERGDTQYF. The V call is TRBV15, the J call TRBJ2-3, with D possibly being TRBD2 (6 bases). V lost 3 bases to trimming and J lost 5 bases, with 21 bases between them. CDR1 and CDR2 from the germline V gene are LNHNV and YYDKDF (reference sequence). The CDR3 has 17 amino acids.

This clonotype was seen at least ten times. The V gene is TRBV11-2, the J gene TRBJ1-4; possibly TRBD1 for D (6 bases). V was pared by 3 bases and J by 0 bases, with 11 bases between. The CDR3 totals 16 residues. The germline CDR1 and CDR2 sequences are SGHAT and FQNNGV. CDR3 loop: CASSLGAVATNEKLFF. The CDR3 nucleotides are TGTGCCAGCAGCTTGGGGGCAGTTGCAACTAATGAAAAACTGTTTTTT.

This clonotype was seen repeatedly, ten times or more. The chain combines TRBV21-1 with TRBJ2-2. TRBV21-1 is recorded as a pseudogene. The CDR3 spans 14 residues. CDR3 protein: CASSSLTNTGELFF. The CDR3 DNA is TGTGCCAGCAGCAGCCTAACGAACACCGGGGAGCTGTTTTTT.

The V gene is TRBV27, the J gene TRBJ2-5; D remains ambiguous. Germline values: CDR1 MNHEY, CDR2 SMNVEV (reference sequence). This CDR3 is 14 amino acids long. V was clipped by 0 bases and J by 5 bases, with 10 bases between them. DNA of the CDR3: TGTGCCAGCAGTTTATCCCCAGGACGGGAGACCCAGTACTTC. Its translation is CASSLSPGRETQYF.

In this sample, this clonotype turned up a few times. This chain joins TRBV28 and TRBJ1-3; 8 positions match TRBD1. The CDR3 has 16 residues. The ends lost 3 bases at V and 4 bases at J; junction bases unmatched: 8. Germline V gene sequence: CDR1 MDHEN, CDR2 SYDVKM. CDR3 in DNA: TGTGCCAGCAGTTTCTTGGCGACAGGGGTAGGAAACACCATATATTTT. It is translated as CASSFLATGVGNTIYF.

This clonotype was seen repeatedly, ten times or more. The chain employs TRBV19 and TRBJ1-5; 8 bases map to TRBD1. The V segment lost 5 bases and the J segment 6 bases; nucleotides outside the gene matches: 3. The germline V gene has CDR1 LNHDA and CDR2 SQIVND (reference sequence). The CDR3 is 13 amino acids. CDR3 residues: CASSPDRAQPQHF. The CDR3 nucleotides read TGTGCCAGTAGTCCGGACAGGGCTCAGCCCCAGCATTTT.

In its sample, this clonotype was seen once. This rearrangement joins TRBV2 to TRBJ2-7; D might be TRBD1 (5 bases). Germline V gives CDR1 SNHLY, CDR2 FYNNEI. This CDR3 contains 11 residues. V was clipped by 5 bases and J by 9 bases, with 11 bases between them. This chain's CDR3 is CASSMTVGQYF. The CDR3 bases are TGTGCCAGCAGTATGACAGTGGGGCAGTACTTC.

This clonotype was detected many times. The chain joins TRBV5-1 to TRBJ2-7; 7 nucleotides agree with TRBD2. The CDR3 is made up of 15 amino acids. Germline V CDR1 and CDR2: SGHRS, YFSETQ. The V gene end was trimmed by 4 bases and the J gene end by 2 bases; junction bases not matched to a gene: 9. This CDR3 reads CASSGDPSGTYEQYF. CDR3 coding DNA: TGCGCCAGCAGCGGAGACCCTAGCGGAACCTACGAGCAGTACTTC.